The 20 T cell receptor beta chains presented below share a single source sample, sequenced in a study of T cells in localized non-small cell lung cancer. The protocol was immunoSEQ multiplex PCR, while the TCRdb copy is restricted to in-frame clones and leaves out a portion. Found here are roughly 15,000 clones, 90% of them singletons; the top ten hold 1.2%. The sequencing used peripheral blood mononuclear cells, collected before any cancer treatment. These TCRs come from a woman aged 40-70 years with stage III lung adenocarcinoma.

The gene calls are TRBV6-1 and TRBJ2-5; 10 bases are shared with TRBD2. Germline V gives CDR1 MNHNS, CDR2 SASEGT. V gave up 2 bases and J gave up 4 bases; unmatched junction bases: 4. CDR3 length: 15 residues. The CDR3 region has the DNA TGTGCCAGCAGTGAAAATAGCGGGAGGAGAGAGACCCAGTACTTC. Translated: CASSENSGRRETQYF.

The V call is TRBV7-9, the J call TRBJ2-1, with 11 nucleotides matching TRBD2. This CDR3 is 16 amino acids long. V lost 5 bases and J lost 5; bases outside the gene matches: 8. The germline gives CDR1 SEHNR, CDR2 FQNEAQ (reference sequence). The DNA of the CDR3 is TGTGCCAGCAGCCCGATACTAGCGGGAGATAACAATGAGCAGTTCTTC. Amino acid sequence: CASSPILAGDNNEQFF.

J is TRBJ1-4 and V is TRBV9, with 7 bases matching TRBD1. The CDR3 has 15 amino acids. Germline loops: CDR1 SGDLS, CDR2 YYNGEE. J lost 4 bases, V lost 4 bases, and 7 bases had no gene match. The CDR3 protein is CASSPRQGFNEKLFF. Here the CDR3 DNA reads TGTGCCAGCAGCCCGCGACAGGGATTTAATGAAAAACTGTTTTTT.

The chain links TRBV2 to TRBJ2-1, with a tentative D call TRBD1 (5 bases). Germline-derived CDR1 and CDR2 are SNHLY and FYNNEI. Trimming removed 6 bases from V and 9 bases from J, with 12 bases in between. CDR3 length: 12 residues. The CDR3 DNA sequence: TGTGCCAGCAGGCTCCAGGGCCTTGAGCAGTTCTTC. This translates into CASRLQGLEQFF.

The chain couples TRBV30 to TRBJ1-6; D is unclear. This CDR3 comprises 14 residues. Trimming removed 5 bases at V and 4 bases at J, with 12 bases between. CDR1 and CDR2 from the germline V gene are GTSNPN and SVGIG (reference sequence). The CDR3 reads CAWSAGEYNSPLHF. DNA of the CDR3: TGTGCCTGGTCTGCAGGCGAATATAATTCACCCCTCCACTTT. The variable domain in full, with the rest retrieved from reference TRBV30 and TRBJ1-6, is SQTIHQWPATLVQPVGSPLSLECTVEGTSNPNLYWYRQAAGRGLQLLFYSVGIGQISSEVPQNLSASRPQDRQFILSSKKLLLSDSGFYLCAWSAGEYNSPLHFGNGTRLTVT.

The rearrangement links TRBV29-1 to TRBJ2-1, with 8 bases fitting TRBD1. The CDR3 contains 13 residues. V was clipped by 5 bases and J by 2 bases; unmatched bases: 2. Germline V CDR1 and CDR2: SQVTM, ANQGSEA. The CDR3 DNA sequence: TGCAGCGTTCGGGGACAGGCCTACAATGAGCAGTTCTTC. This codes for CSVRGQAYNEQFF.

V usage is TRBV13 and J usage is TRBJ2-1; D remains ambiguous. This CDR3 is 16 amino acids long. The V gene's germline CDR1 is PRHDT and CDR2 FYEKMQ (reference sequence). Trimming pared 5 bases from V and 5 bases from J, leaving 19 bases between. The CDR3 spells CASSKTTRESHNEQFF. The CDR3 DNA follows: TGTGCCAGCAGCAAAACGACAAGGGAATCCCACAATGAGCAGTTCTTC.

V usage is TRBV5-1 and J usage is TRBJ2-3; 11 bases align to TRBD2. V lost 6 bases and J lost 2; bases outside the gene matches: 5. Looked up from germline, CDR1 is SGHRS and CDR2 is YFSETQ. This CDR3 is 15 amino acids long. Here the CDR3 reads CASKPSGGPTDTQYF. The CDR3 DNA reads TGCGCCAGCAAGCCTAGCGGGGGGCCCACAGATACGCAGTATTTT. The entire variable domain, with the rest obtained from reference TRBV5-1 and TRBJ2-3, is as follows: KAGVTQTPRYLIKTRGQQVTLSCSPISGHRSVSWYQQTPGQGLQFLFEYFSETQRNKGNFPGRFSGRQFSNSRSEMNVSTLELGDSALYLCASKPSGGPTDTQYFGPGTRLTVL.

The CDR3 region is CASSRTQPQHF. As DNA, the CDR3 is TGTGCCAGCAGCCGTACTCAGCCCCAGCATTTT. V usage is TRBV28 and J usage is TRBJ1-5, with unresolved D. V lost 6 bases and J lost 6, with 6 bases in between. This CDR3 is 11 amino acids long. Germline V gene data show CDR1 as MDHEN and CDR2 as SYDVKM.

The rearrangement uses TRBV28 and TRBJ1-5; 8 nucleotides agree with TRBD1. CDR3 length: 14 residues. CDR1 and CDR2 (germline): MDHEN, SYDVKM. Germline trimming cut 8 bases from V and 5 bases from J; bases unmatched to any gene: 8. The chain's CDR3 is CASQGRTGYQPQHF. The CDR3 DNA reads as TGTGCCAGCCAAGGTAGGACAGGGTATCAGCCCCAGCATTTT. Combining the CDR3 with reference TRBV28 and TRBJ1-5 gives the whole variable domain DVKVTQSSRYLVKRTGEKVFLECVQDMDHENMFWYRQDPGLGLRLIYFSYDVKMKEKGDIPEGYSVSREKKERFSLILESASTNQTSMYLCASQGRTGYQPQHFGDGTRLSIL.

The chain employs TRBV6-6 and TRBJ1-2; D remains ambiguous. This CDR3 has 11 amino acids. The germline CDR1 and CDR2 sequences are MNHNY and SVGAGI (reference sequence). Trimming left V 6 bases short and J 9 bases short, with 11 bases between. CDR3 coding DNA: TGTGCCAGCAGGTCCACGTTAAGCTACACCTTC. Translating gives CASRSTLSYTF.

The chain recombines TRBV5-6 with TRBJ2-5; a possible D gene is TRBD1 (6 bases). The CDR3 is 13 residues long. Germline assignment: CDR1 SGHDT and CDR2 YYEEEE. V lost 5 bases, J lost 5 bases, and 13 bases lay in between. The CDR3 DNA is TGTGCCAGCAGATCGACAGGATTGGAGACCCAGTACTTC. Amino acids: CASRSTGLETQYF.

The chain links TRBV6-1 to TRBJ1-4; TRBD1 aligns across 7 bases. Germline-derived CDR1 and CDR2 are MNHNS and SASEGT. CDR3 size: 12 residues. Germline trimming cut 8 bases from V and 5 bases from J; bases unmatched to any gene: 2. This CDR3 is CASGQVNEKLFF. In DNA, the CDR3 is TGTGCCAGCGGACAGGTGAATGAAAAACTGTTTTTT.

CDR3 protein: CAWSTPSGTEYQETQYF. The CDR3 DNA reads TGTGCCTGGAGTACCCCTTCCGGGACAGAGTACCAAGAGACCCAGTACTTC. V usage is TRBV30 and J usage is TRBJ2-5, with 7 nucleotides matching TRBD1. The CDR3 totals 17 residues. Germline V lookup: CDR1 GTSNPN, CDR2 SVGIG (reference sequence). Unmatched junction bases numbered 12, after V lost 2 bases and J lost 0 bases.

This clone was detected only a few times. This sequence joins TRBV5-1 and TRBJ1-6, with D hard to call. Trimming took 6 bases from V and 4 from J, leaving 11 bases between them. CDR3 length equals 14 residues. Germline assignment: CDR1 SGHRS and CDR2 YFSETQ. The CDR3 loop is CASKEGLYNSPLHF. Written as DNA, the CDR3 is TGCGCCAGCAAAGAAGGACTTTATAATTCACCCCTCCACTTT.

The gene calls are TRBV14 and TRBJ2-7, with D perhaps TRBD1 (5 bases). The germline V gene encodes CDR1 SGHDN and CDR2 FVKESK. V was trimmed by 1 base and J by 1 base, leaving 20 bases between them. The CDR3 has 18 residues. The CDR3 loop is CASSQGRRQLGWSYEQYF. The CDR3 DNA sequence: TGTGCCAGCAGCCAAGGACGGCGACAGTTGGGTTGGTCCTACGAGCAGTACTTC.

The V and J genes are TRBV7-6 and TRBJ2-7; a weak D match, TRBD2 (5 bases). This CDR3 contains 14 residues. The ends were cut back, 0 bases at V and 7 bases at J, with 13 bases in the middle. Looked up from germline, CDR1 is SGHVS and CDR2 is FNYEAQ. The CDR3 region is CASSLAAGQPEQYF. The CDR3 region has the DNA TGTGCCAGCAGCTTAGCGGCGGGCCAACCTGAGCAGTACTTC.

The chain is built from TRBV13 and TRBJ2-1; the D gene is possibly TRBD2 (5 bases). The CDR3 sequence is 15 residues long. Per germline, CDR1 PRHDT and CDR2 FYEKMQ (reference sequence). V was clipped by 2 bases and J by 11 bases, with 19 bases between them. The CDR3 sequence: CASSLWRALNEQQFF. The CDR3, as DNA: TGTGCCAGCAGCTTATGGCGGGCACTAAATGAGCAGCAGTTCTTC.

This clone was seen a handful of times. The chain combines TRBV11-3 with TRBJ2-7; 11 bases line up with TRBD1. Trimming cost V 5 bases and J 4 bases; bases outside gene matches: 7. Looked up from germline, CDR1 is SGHNT and CDR2 is YENEEA. This CDR3 contains 15 residues. The CDR3 bases are TGTGCCAGCAGCCGAAGGACAGGGGGCATATACGAGCAGTACTTC. It codes for CASSRRTGGIYEQYF.

The chain uses TRBV7-9 and TRBJ1-2, with 7 bases identical to TRBD1. This CDR3 is 13 amino acids long. Germline trimming cut 5 bases from V and 4 bases from J; bases unmatched to any gene: 4. Germline loops: CDR1 SEHNR, CDR2 FQNEAQ (reference sequence). As DNA, the CDR3 is TGTGCCAGCAGCCGTACAGGGGCCTATGGCTACACCTTC. Its translation is CASSRTGAYGYTF.